This T cell receptor beta chain derives from a study of tumour-infiltrating T cells in Burkitt lymphoma. This clone was observed a few times. TCRdb's table, derived via immunoSEQ multiplex PCR, lists solely in-frame clones and lacks some. The sample lists approximately 5,000 clones; about a tenth were seen once. Germline CDR1 reads LGHNA; CDR2 reads YNFKEQ. This CDR3 has 16 amino acids. Trimming removed 1 base from V and 0 bases from J, with 12 bases in between. The V call is TRBV4-2, the J call TRBJ1-2; D ambiguous. Sequencing was performed on tumor tissue. This TCR was recovered from a human donor with diffuse large B-cell lymphoma. DNA of the CDR3: TGTGCCAGCAGCCAAGCGGGGATCTACCCTAACTATGGCTACACCTTC. Translated: CASSQAGIYPNYGYTF.